Only one count was recorded for the clone carrying this T cell receptor beta chain. Profiled with immunoSEQ multiplex PCR; TCRdb holds only in-frame clones, not every one. The sample has around 140,000 clones, roughly 87% seen once. Participants reported their clinical history, and cohort assignment relied on those reports. This CDR3 has 16 residues. V lost 5 bases and J 1 base, leaving 20 bases between the germline ends. Germline CDR1 and CDR2: SQVTM and ANQGSEA. These data originate in a study of blood T cell repertoires in COVID-19. The receptor comes from a woman in her thirties or forties who had been exposed to COVID-19. Sequences were obtained from PBMCs or T cells enriched from blood (not recorded which). This chain connects TRBV29-1 to TRBJ1-1; D possibly corresponds to TRBD1 (6 bases). The CDR3 loop reads CSVLGHNEMENTEAFF. In DNA, the CDR3 is TGCAGCGTTTTGGGACATAATGAGATGGAGAACACTGAAGCTTTCTTT.